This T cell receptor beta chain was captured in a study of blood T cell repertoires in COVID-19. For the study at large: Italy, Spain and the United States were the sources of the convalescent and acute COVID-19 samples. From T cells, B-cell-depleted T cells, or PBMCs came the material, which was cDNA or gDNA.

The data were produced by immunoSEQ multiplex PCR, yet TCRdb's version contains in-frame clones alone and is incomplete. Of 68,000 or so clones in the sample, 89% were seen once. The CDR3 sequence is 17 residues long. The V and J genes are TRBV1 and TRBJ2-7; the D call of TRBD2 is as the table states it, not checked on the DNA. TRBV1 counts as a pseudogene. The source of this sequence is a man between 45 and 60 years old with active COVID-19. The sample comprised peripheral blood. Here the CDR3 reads CTSSQGRTSGAPYEQYF. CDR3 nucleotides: TGCACCAGCAGCCAAGGAAGGACTAGCGGGGCCCCCTACGAGCAGTACTTC.